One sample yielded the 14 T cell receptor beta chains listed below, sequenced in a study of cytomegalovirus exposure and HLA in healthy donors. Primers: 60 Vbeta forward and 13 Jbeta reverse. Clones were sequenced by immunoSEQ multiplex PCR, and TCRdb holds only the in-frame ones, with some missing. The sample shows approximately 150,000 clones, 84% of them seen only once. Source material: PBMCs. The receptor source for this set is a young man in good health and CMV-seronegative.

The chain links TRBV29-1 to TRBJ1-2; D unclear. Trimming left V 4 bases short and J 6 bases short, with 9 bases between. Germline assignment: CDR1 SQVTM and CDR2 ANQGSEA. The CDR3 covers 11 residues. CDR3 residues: CSVGVRDGYTF. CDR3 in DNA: TGCAGCGTTGGGGTTCGGGATGGCTACACCTTC.

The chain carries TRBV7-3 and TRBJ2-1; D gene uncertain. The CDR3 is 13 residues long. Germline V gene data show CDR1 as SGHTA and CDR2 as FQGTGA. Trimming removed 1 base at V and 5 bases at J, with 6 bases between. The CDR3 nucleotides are TGTGCCAGCAGCTTAAGGCCTGACAATGAGCAGTTCTTC. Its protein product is CASSLRPDNEQFF.

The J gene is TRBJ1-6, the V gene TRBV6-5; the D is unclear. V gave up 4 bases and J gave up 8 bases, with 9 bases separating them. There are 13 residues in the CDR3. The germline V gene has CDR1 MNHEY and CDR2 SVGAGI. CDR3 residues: CASSSFPDSPLHF. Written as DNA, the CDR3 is TGTGCCAGCAGTTCTTTCCCGGATTCACCCCTCCACTTT.

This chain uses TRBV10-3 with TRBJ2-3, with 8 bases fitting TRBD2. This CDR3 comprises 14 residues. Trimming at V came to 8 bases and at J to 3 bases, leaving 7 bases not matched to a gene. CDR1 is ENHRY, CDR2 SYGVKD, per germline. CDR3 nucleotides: TGTGCCATCCTCGGGGCTAGCGGGACAGATACGCAGTATTTT. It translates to CAILGASGTDTQYF.

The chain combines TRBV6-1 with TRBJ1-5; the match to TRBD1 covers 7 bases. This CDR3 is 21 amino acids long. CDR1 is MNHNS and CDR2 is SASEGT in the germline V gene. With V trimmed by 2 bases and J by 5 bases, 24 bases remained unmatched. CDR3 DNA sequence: TGTGCCAGCAGTGAAAGAGGGGGAACAGGGGTCCTTCCGAGGCGGGATCAGCCCCAGCATTTT. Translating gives CASSERGGTGVLPRRDQPQHF.

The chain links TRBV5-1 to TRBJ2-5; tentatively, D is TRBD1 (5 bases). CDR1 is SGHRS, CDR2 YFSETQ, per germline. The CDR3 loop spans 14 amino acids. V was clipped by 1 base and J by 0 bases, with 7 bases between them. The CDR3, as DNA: TGCGCCAGCAGCTTGTGGGGCAACCAAGAGACCCAGTACTTC. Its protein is CASSLWGNQETQYF.

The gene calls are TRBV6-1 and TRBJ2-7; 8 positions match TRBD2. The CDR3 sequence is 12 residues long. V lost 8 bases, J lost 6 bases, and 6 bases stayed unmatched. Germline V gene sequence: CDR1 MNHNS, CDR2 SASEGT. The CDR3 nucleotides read TGTGCCAGCGGGCAGCGGGAGCGCGAGCAGTACTTC. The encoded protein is CASGQREREQYF.

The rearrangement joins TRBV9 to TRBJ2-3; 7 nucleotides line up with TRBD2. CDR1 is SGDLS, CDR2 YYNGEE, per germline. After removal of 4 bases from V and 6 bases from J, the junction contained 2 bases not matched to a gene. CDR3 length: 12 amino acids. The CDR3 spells CASSFGGDTQYF. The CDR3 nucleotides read TGTGCCAGCAGCTTCGGGGGGGATACGCAGTATTTT. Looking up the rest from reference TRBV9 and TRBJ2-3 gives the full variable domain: DSGVTQTPKHLITATGQRVTLRCSPRSGDLSVYWYQQSLDQGLQFLIQYYNGEERAKGNILERFSAQQFPDLHSELNLSSLELGDSALYFCASSFGGDTQYFGPGTRLTVL.

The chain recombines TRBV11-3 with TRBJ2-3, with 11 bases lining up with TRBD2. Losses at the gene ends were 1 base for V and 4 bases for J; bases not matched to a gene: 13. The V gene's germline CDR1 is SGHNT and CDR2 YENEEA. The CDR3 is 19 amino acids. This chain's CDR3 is CASSLGGLAARVLSDTQYF. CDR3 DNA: TGTGCCAGCAGCTTAGGGGGACTAGCGGCCAGGGTGTTATCAGATACGCAGTATTTT.

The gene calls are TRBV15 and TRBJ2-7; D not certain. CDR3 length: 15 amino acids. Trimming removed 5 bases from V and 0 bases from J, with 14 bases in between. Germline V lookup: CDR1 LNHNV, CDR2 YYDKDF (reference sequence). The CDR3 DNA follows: TGTGCCACCAGCTTACCCGGTGCAGGCTCCTACGAGCAGTACTTC. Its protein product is CATSLPGAGSYEQYF. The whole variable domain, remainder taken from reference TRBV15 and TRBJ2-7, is DAMVIQNPRYQVTQFGKPVTLSCSQTLNHNVMYWYQQKSSQAPKLLFHYYDKDFNNEADTPDNFQSRRPNTSFCFLDIRSPGLGDTAMYLCATSLPGAGSYEQYFGPGTRLTVT.

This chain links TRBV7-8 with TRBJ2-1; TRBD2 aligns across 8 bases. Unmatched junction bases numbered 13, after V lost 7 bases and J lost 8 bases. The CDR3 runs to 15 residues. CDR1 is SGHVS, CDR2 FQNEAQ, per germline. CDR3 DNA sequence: TGTGCCAGCACCACTTTAGCGGGGAGGGGCGATGAGCAGTTCTTC. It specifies CASTTLAGRGDEQFF.

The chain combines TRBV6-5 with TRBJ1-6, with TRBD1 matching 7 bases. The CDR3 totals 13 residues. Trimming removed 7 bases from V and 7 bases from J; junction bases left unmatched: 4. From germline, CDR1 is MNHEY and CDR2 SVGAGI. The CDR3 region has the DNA TGTGCCAGCAAACAGGGGAGCAATTCACCCCTCCACTTT. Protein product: CASKQGSNSPLHF.

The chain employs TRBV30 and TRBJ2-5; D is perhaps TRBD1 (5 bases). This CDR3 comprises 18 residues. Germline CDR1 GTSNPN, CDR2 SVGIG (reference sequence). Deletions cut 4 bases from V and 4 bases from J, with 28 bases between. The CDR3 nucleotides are TGTGCCTGGAATGTCGCCCCCGGACACTTAACAAGCACAGAGACCCAGTACTTC. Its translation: CAWNVAPGHLTSTETQYF.

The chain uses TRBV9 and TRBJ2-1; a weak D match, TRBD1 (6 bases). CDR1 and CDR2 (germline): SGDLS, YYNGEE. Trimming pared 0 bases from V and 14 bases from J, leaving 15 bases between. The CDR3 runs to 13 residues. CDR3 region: CASSVGPGEGEFF. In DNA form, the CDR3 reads TGTGCCAGCAGCGTAGGCCCAGGTGAGGGGGAGTTCTTC.